The clone carrying this TCR beta chain was picked up many times. Its antigen is currently unknown. These data are taken from a study of CD8 T cells in ankylosing spondylitis. This CDR3 contains 10 residues. Germline V gene data show CDR1 as DFQATT and CDR2 as SNEGSKA (reference sequence). V was shortened by 4 bases and J by 2 bases, with 2 bases between the two germline ends. The authors made TCR beta libraries by quantitative 5'-RACE with molecular barcodes. TCRdb itself ran the 5' RACE reads through MiXCR, one entry per CDR3 protein. The sample holds 240,000 or so distinct CDR3 sequences; about 10% are singletons and the top ten take under 8%. Whole-study results and caveats: Enrichment of disease-linked clones was reportedly significant in matched ankylosing spondylitis synovial fluid. Reports of some motif variants in reactive arthritis synovial fluid and blood predate this one. A motif in TCR beta, a set of eight highly homologous variants, appeared characteristic of ankylosing spondylitis blood.

Source material: blood, either unsorted or a sorted T cell fraction (not recorded which). The V call is TRBV20-1, the J call TRBJ2-5, with D unresolved. The sequence derives from a male donor with ankylosing spondylitis or in good health (not recorded which). The CDR3: CSATQETQYF. In DNA, the CDR3 is TGCAGTGCTACTCAAGAGACCCAGTACTTC.